This T cell receptor (beta chain) appears in the sequencing data of a study of cytomegalovirus exposure and HLA in healthy donors. Findings and limits, study-wide: Cytomegalovirus association was assigned to more than 150 TCR beta chains.

A roughly 120-subject validation cohort, separate from the approximately 690-subject first cohort, supplied the donors. After removal of 2 bases from V and 9 bases from J, the junction contained 4 bases not matched to a gene. The V gene's germline CDR1 is MNHNY and CDR2 SVGAGI (reference sequence). This CDR3 region has 13 residues. Remarks on this clone: The antigen is not known.

Measured with immunoSEQ multiplex PCR; TCRdb has only the in-frame clones, and not every one. The table lists about 140,000 clones, roughly 79% of them singletons. This TCR was sampled from a man aged 25-40 years in good health and CMV-seropositive. The chain is built from TRBV6-6 and TRBJ1-1, with TRBD1 identical over 9 bases. The sequencing input was PBMCs. CDR3 nucleotide sequence: TGTGCCAGCAGTTACCGGGACAGGGCGAAAGCTTTCTTT. Translated: CASSYRDRAKAFF.